This entry lists 11 T cell receptor beta chains sequenced from one sample in a study of CD8+ T cells in alopecia areata. The treatment was: oral pan-JAK inhibitor, 5-10 mg twice daily. Following extraction, RNA underwent reverse transcription to cDNA, which served as the sequencing template. Profiled with immunoSEQ multiplex PCR; TCRdb holds only in-frame clones, not every one. This sample has 35,000 to 45,000 clones, with roughly 89% found just once. Sequencing was performed on CD8+ T cells sorted from blood, taken at week 24, from a patient treated with tofacitinib. The receptors originated from a human donor with alopecia areata.

In the case of this clone: The sample holds other DNA sequences that translate to the same CDR3. CDR3 amino acids: CASSIAGGTYEQYF. CDR3 nucleotide sequence: TGTGCCAGTAGTATAGCCGGGGGGACCTACGAGCAGTACTTC. The rearrangement joins TRBV19 to TRBJ2-7; 7 bases align to TRBD2. This CDR3 has 14 residues. V gave up 1 base and J gave up 2 bases; unmatched junction bases: 2. Germline V gene lookup returns CDR1 LNHDA and CDR2 SQIVND (reference sequence).

This rearrangement joins TRBV28 to TRBJ2-6; TRBD2 aligns across 11 bases. In germline, CDR1 is MDHEN, CDR2 SYDVKM. The CDR3 contains 19 residues. Trimming removed 4 bases from V and 0 bases from J; junction bases left unmatched: 8. The CDR3 DNA is TGTGCCAGCAGTTCCGAACTAGCGGGGGCAGACTCTGGGGCCAACGTCCTGACTTTC. Translating it yields CASSSELAGADSGANVLTF.

The chain is built from TRBV7-2 and TRBJ2-7, with 7 positions matching TRBD1. The CDR3 loop spans 13 amino acids. Trimming at V came to 6 bases and at J to 5 bases, leaving 7 bases not matched to a gene. Germline V CDR1 and CDR2: SGHTA, FQGNSA. As DNA, the CDR3 is TGTGCCAGCAGATCAACAGGGGCCCACGAGCAGTACTTC. Amino acid sequence: CASRSTGAHEQYF.

The chain carries TRBV7-9 and TRBJ2-5; D remains ambiguous. CDR1 and CDR2 (germline): SEHNR, FQNEAQ (reference sequence). The ends were cut back, 5 bases at V and 0 bases at J, with 4 bases in the middle. The CDR3 sequence is 12 residues long. For the CDR3, the DNA is TGTGCCAGCAGCGTTGACCAAGAGACCCAGTACTTC. Amino acid sequence: CASSVDQETQYF.

J is TRBJ2-3 and V is TRBV5-5, with TRBD2 identical over 10 bases. The germline gives CDR1 SGHKS, CDR2 YYEKEE (reference sequence). This CDR3 region has 18 residues. Losses at the gene ends were 0 bases for V and 6 bases for J; bases not matched to a gene: 13. CDR3 bases: TGTGCCAGCAGCTTGGCCGGGACTAGCGACAAACTTGGGGATACGCAGTATTTT. Translating it yields CASSLAGTSDKLGDTQYF.

This rearrangement joins TRBV5-1 to TRBJ2-7; 11 nucleotides align to TRBD1. The germline V gene encodes CDR1 SGHRS and CDR2 YFSETQ. The CDR3 contains 15 residues. Trimming at V came to 4 bases and at J to 1 base, leaving 4 bases not matched to a gene. The DNA for the CDR3 is TGCGCCAGCAGCCCCGGGACAGGGGGGTCCTACGAGCAGTACTTC. Translation gives CASSPGTGGSYEQYF.

The V call is TRBV30, the J call TRBJ2-2, with 9 positions matching TRBD1. Looked up from germline, CDR1 is GTSNPN and CDR2 is SVGIG (reference sequence). CDR3 length equals 16 residues. J was trimmed by 2 bases and V by 1 base; bases with no gene match: 5. The CDR3, as DNA: TGTGCCTGGAGTGGGACAGGGGTCCGAAACACCGGGGAGCTGTTTTTT. Its translation: CAWSGTGVRNTGELFF.

This chain links TRBV5-4 with TRBJ2-1, with D possibly TRBD1 on 6 matching bases. Germline V gene sequence: CDR1 SGHNT, CDR2 YYREEE (reference sequence). Trimming pared 0 bases from V and 10 bases from J, leaving 8 bases between. The CDR3 spans 12 residues. CDR3 loop: CASSLVDREQFF. CDR3 sequence (DNA): TGTGCCAGCAGCTTGGTTGACAGGGAGCAGTTCTTC.

The chain employs TRBV6-5 and TRBJ2-7, with D perhaps assigned TRBD1 or TRBD2 (5 bases each). The ends were cut back, 6 bases at V and 5 bases at J, with 14 bases in the middle. The CDR3 contains 13 residues. Germline CDR1 and CDR2: MNHEY and SVGAGI. The CDR3 coding sequence is TGTGCCAGCAGCCGAGGGACCTGGGACGAGCAGTACTTC. This gives the protein CASSRGTWDEQYF.

J is TRBJ2-7 and V is TRBV4-2; D may be TRBD2 (6 bases). Germline V gives CDR1 LGHNA, CDR2 YNFKEQ. The CDR3 spans 13 residues. Trimming took 5 bases from V and 6 from J, leaving 14 bases between them. Here the CDR3 reads CASSEGRRTEQYF. The CDR3 nucleotides read TGTGCCAGCAGCGAAGGGAGGCGGACCGAGCAGTACTTC.

The J gene is TRBJ2-1, the V gene TRBV9; D possibly corresponds to TRBD2 (6 bases). The germline CDR1 and CDR2 sequences are SGDLS and YYNGEE. V lost 4 bases and J 8 bases, leaving 13 bases between the germline ends. This CDR3 has 13 amino acids. The CDR3 region is CASSWGEWHEQFF. The CDR3 DNA sequence: TGTGCCAGCAGCTGGGGGGAGTGGCATGAGCAGTTCTTC.